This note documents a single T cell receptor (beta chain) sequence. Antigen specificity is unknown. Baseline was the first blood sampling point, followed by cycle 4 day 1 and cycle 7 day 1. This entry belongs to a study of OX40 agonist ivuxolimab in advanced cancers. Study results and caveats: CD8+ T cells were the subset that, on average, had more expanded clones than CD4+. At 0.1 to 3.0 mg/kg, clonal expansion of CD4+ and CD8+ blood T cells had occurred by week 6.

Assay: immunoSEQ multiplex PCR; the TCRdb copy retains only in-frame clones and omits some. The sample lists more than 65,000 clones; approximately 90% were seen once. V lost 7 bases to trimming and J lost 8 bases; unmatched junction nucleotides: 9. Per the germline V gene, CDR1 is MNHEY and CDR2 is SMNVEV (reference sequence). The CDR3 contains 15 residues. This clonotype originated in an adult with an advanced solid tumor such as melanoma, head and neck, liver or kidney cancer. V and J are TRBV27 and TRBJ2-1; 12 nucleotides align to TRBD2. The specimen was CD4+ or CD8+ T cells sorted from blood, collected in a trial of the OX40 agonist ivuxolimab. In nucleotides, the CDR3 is TGTGCCAGCACCCAAGGACTAGCGGGAACAGATGAGCAGTTCTTC. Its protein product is CASTQGLAGTDEQFF.